These 22 T cell receptor beta chains originate from one sample sequenced in a study of early T cells in non-severe SARS-CoV-2 infection. TCRdb reprocessed the 5' RACE reads with MiXCR, giving one entry per CDR3 protein. This table holds about 59,000 distinct CDR3 sequences, 13% found once. This material consisted of whole blood, taken at baseline. These receptors were collected from an adult who was a healthcare worker with PCR-confirmed SARS-CoV-2 infection or an uninfected control (not recorded which).

This clonotype was counted between two and nine times. J is TRBJ1-3 and V is TRBV7-9, with TRBD1 as a possible D gene (6 bases). Germline loops: CDR1 SEHNR, CDR2 FQNEAQ (reference sequence). Trimming left V 4 bases short and J 0 bases short, with 16 bases between. The CDR3 has 17 amino acids. The CDR3 loop is CASSSNRDTRSGNTIYF. Written as DNA, the CDR3 is TGTGCCAGCAGCTCGAACCGGGACACCCGCTCTGGAAACACCATATATTTT.

The J gene is TRBJ1-1, the V gene TRBV4-3; 7 bases match TRBD1. CDR3 size: 15 residues. V shed 3 bases, J shed 5 bases, and the junction held 9 bases outside the gene matches. Germline CDR1 and CDR2: LGHNA and YSLEER. Written as DNA, the CDR3 is TGCGCCAGCAGCCAGACAAGGGGGCTTGGGACTGAAGCTTTCTTT. It is translated as CASSQTRGLGTEAFF.

V is TRBV7-3 and J is TRBJ2-1; D is possibly TRBD2 (6 bases). Trimming left V 6 bases short and J 0 bases short, with 12 bases between. Germline-derived CDR1 and CDR2 are SGHTA and FQGTGA. This CDR3 has 15 residues. Here the CDR3 reads CASRGLRDSYNEQFF. As DNA, the CDR3 is TGTGCCAGCAGGGGACTGCGAGACTCCTACAATGAGCAGTTCTTC.

The chain links TRBV6-6 to TRBJ1-2, with TRBD1 as a possible D gene (5 bases). Germline assignment: CDR1 MNHNY and CDR2 SVGAGI (reference sequence). Trimming stripped 9 bases from V and 7 bases from J, with 12 bases between. The CDR3 extends over 11 amino acids. The CDR3, as DNA: TGTGCCAGTACGAGAGGGGTTGGCTACACCTTC. It encodes CASTRGVGYTF.

The chain's CDR3 is CASSTGKPYEQYF. CDR3 nucleotides: TGTGCCAGCAGTACGGGGAAACCCTACGAGCAGTACTTC. V gene TRBV28 combines with J gene TRBJ2-7; maybe TRBD2 (5 bases). Trimming took 5 bases from V and 2 from J, leaving 10 bases between them. The germline V gene encodes CDR1 MDHEN and CDR2 SYDVKM. The CDR3 totals 13 residues.

The chain combines TRBV29-1 with TRBJ2-1; D uncertain. Germline CDR1 SQVTM, CDR2 ANQGSEA. V lost 1 base and J lost 3, with 1 base in between. The CDR3 contains 11 residues. The CDR3 spells CSVEVYNEQFF. The CDR3 nucleotides are TGCAGCGTTGAAGTCTACAATGAGCAGTTCTTC.

This clonotype was detected ten times or more. The chain's CDR3 is CASSNETGSPFEGNTIYF. CDR3 DNA: TGTGCCAGCAGCAATGAAACAGGGAGCCCCTTCGAAGGAAACACCATATATTTT. This chain uses TRBV21-1 with TRBJ1-3; the table gives TRBD1 as D, unverified against the DNA. TRBV21-1 is designated a pseudogene. The length of the CDR3 is 18 residues.

This clonotype appeared a few times. The chain carries TRBV27 and TRBJ2-1; perhaps TRBD2 as D (6 bases). Trimming shortened V by 3 bases and J by 2 bases, and 14 bases separated the two germline ends. Looked up from germline, CDR1 is MNHEY and CDR2 is SMNVEV (reference sequence). The CDR3 loop spans 16 amino acids. CDR3 coding DNA: TGTGCCAGCAGTTTGCTCGGGGGAGAACCCTACAATGAGCAGTTCTTC. Its protein is CASSLLGGEPYNEQFF.

This clonotype has just a few counts. The genes are TRBV7-9 and TRBJ1-2; 7 bases align to TRBD1. The germline V gene encodes CDR1 SEHNR and CDR2 FQNEAQ (reference sequence). CDR3 size: 15 residues. Trimming at V came to 4 bases and at J to 7 bases, leaving 12 bases not matched to a gene. CDR3 protein: CASSSMTGLNAGYTF. The CDR3 nucleotides read TGTGCCAGCAGCTCGATGACAGGGCTGAATGCTGGCTACACCTTC.

In its sample, this clonotype was seen a few times. The rearrangement uses TRBV20-1 and TRBJ2-7, with 10 nucleotides matching TRBD2. The CDR3 has 14 residues. CDR1 is DFQATT and CDR2 is SNEGSKA in the germline V gene (reference sequence). V shed 2 bases and J 4 bases; nucleotides not matched to a gene: 5. In DNA form, the CDR3 reads TGCAGTGCTAGAACGCCTAGCGGGGGTTACGAGCAGTACTTC. It encodes CSARTPSGGYEQYF.

This clonotype appeared a few times. The rearrangement uses TRBV2 and TRBJ2-7; D might be TRBD1 or TRBD2, each matching 5 bases. Trimming took 5 bases from V and 2 from J, leaving 13 bases between them. CDR1 is SNHLY, CDR2 FYNNEI, per germline. The CDR3 length is 14 residues. This chain's CDR3 is CASSHRDRPYEQYF. CDR3 coding DNA: TGTGCCAGCAGTCACCGGGACCGTCCCTACGAGCAGTACTTC.

This rearrangement joins TRBV12-3 or TRBV12-4 to TRBJ1-1, with 7 bases identical to TRBD1. The CDR3 length is 13 residues. V gave up 2 bases and J gave up 5 bases; unmatched junction bases: 2. The DNA for the CDR3 is TGTGCCAGCAGTTTACAGGGGGTGACTGAAGCTTTCTTT. Translation: CASSLQGVTEAFF.

This clonotype was counted between two and nine times. This sequence joins TRBV7-8 and TRBJ1-1; D may be TRBD1 (6 bases). The CDR3 has 14 amino acids. The V gene lost 4 bases and the J gene lost 8 bases, with 17 bases spanning the gap. From germline, CDR1 is SGHVS and CDR2 FQNEAQ. As DNA, the CDR3 is TGTGCCAGCAGCTGGGCGGGGGGGCTTTCCGAAGCTTTCTTT. This sequence encodes CASSWAGGLSEAFF.

This clonotype was observed a handful of times. The rearrangement uses TRBV6-6 and TRBJ2-5; 8 bases map to TRBD1. Unmatched junction bases numbered 9, after V lost 6 bases and J lost 3 bases. The CDR3 sequence is 15 residues long. Germline values: CDR1 MNHNY, CDR2 SVGAGI (reference sequence). The CDR3 DNA reads as TGTGCCAGCAGAAGAACGGGACAGGAGAAAGAGACCCAGTACTTC. It codes for CASRRTGQEKETQYF.

The rearrangement links TRBV12-3 or TRBV12-4 to TRBJ2-2; 9 bases agree with TRBD2. The CDR3 loop spans 17 amino acids. The ends lost 7 bases at V and 8 bases at J; junction bases unmatched: 17. In DNA form, the CDR3 reads TGTGCCAGCAATCCAAGGCTGACTAGCGGTATGGCGGGGGAGCTGTTTTTT. This sequence encodes CASNPRLTSGMAGELFF.

This clonotype was counted only a few times. This chain uses TRBV29-1 with TRBJ2-2; D may be TRBD2 (5 bases). V lost 0 bases and J 6 bases, leaving 14 bases between the germline ends. CDR3 length equals 15 residues. The V gene's germline CDR1 is SQVTM and CDR2 ANQGSEA. The DNA for the CDR3 is TGCAGCGTTGAAGATCGAGGGCGCTTAGCCGGGGAGCTGTTTTTT. Residues: CSVEDRGRLAGELFF.

This sequence joins TRBV20-1 and TRBJ1-1; possibly TRBD1 for D (5 bases). CDR1 and CDR2 (germline): DFQATT, SNEGSKA (reference sequence). V was trimmed by 0 bases and J by 1 base, leaving 12 bases between them. There are 15 residues in the CDR3. The CDR3 protein is CSARETSGGNTEAFF. In DNA form, the CDR3 reads TGCAGTGCTAGAGAAACCTCCGGGGGGAACACTGAAGCTTTCTTT.

This clonotype was observed at least ten times. The V gene is TRBV7-9, the J gene TRBJ2-7; D may be TRBD1 (6 bases). CDR1 is SEHNR, CDR2 FQNEAQ, per germline (reference sequence). The CDR3 is made up of 15 amino acids. The V end was cut by 1 base, the J end by 2 bases, with 12 bases between. CDR3 protein: CASSLVDSGPYEQYF. The DNA for the CDR3 is TGTGCCAGCAGCTTAGTGGACAGTGGTCCCTACGAGCAGTACTTC.

V usage is TRBV4-1 and J usage is TRBJ2-7; no clear D gene. The V end lost 0 bases, the J end lost 3 bases, and 12 bases lay between the germline ends. The CDR3 runs to 15 residues. Per the germline V gene, CDR1 is MGHRA and CDR2 is YSYEKL. The CDR3 spells CASSQDRSTDYEQYF. The DNA for the CDR3 is TGCGCCAGCAGCCAAGATCGGTCGACGGACTACGAGCAGTACTTC.

V usage is TRBV12-3 or TRBV12-4 and J usage is TRBJ2-4; D perhaps matches TRBD2 (7 bases). V lost 6 bases and J lost 9, with 15 bases in between. The CDR3 is 13 amino acids. CDR3 amino acids: CASRRGGFGIQYF. The CDR3 nucleotides are TGTGCCAGCAGGAGGGGGGGGTTTGGCATTCAGTACTTC.

This clonotype has only a few counts. The rearrangement joins TRBV11-3 to TRBJ2-1; 13 bases match TRBD2. From germline, CDR1 is SGHNT and CDR2 YENEEA. The junction had 14 bases not matched to a gene; V was cut back by 5 bases and J by 13 bases. The CDR3 is 16 amino acids. The CDR3 DNA follows: TGTGCCAGCAGCCACGCTGGACTAGCGGGAGTAATTCGCCAGTTCTTC. Its translation is CASSHAGLAGVIRQFF.

In this sample, this clonotype turned up a few times. V gene TRBV3-1 combines with J gene TRBJ2-5; D is perhaps TRBD2 (6 bases). From germline, CDR1 is LGHDT and CDR2 YNNKEL (reference sequence). The germline V and J ends were trimmed by 0 bases and 5 bases, with 13 bases remaining between them. The CDR3 has 15 amino acids. The CDR3 reads CASSQDGTPDETQYF. In DNA, the CDR3 is TGTGCCAGCAGCCAAGACGGGACTCCTGACGAGACCCAGTACTTC.